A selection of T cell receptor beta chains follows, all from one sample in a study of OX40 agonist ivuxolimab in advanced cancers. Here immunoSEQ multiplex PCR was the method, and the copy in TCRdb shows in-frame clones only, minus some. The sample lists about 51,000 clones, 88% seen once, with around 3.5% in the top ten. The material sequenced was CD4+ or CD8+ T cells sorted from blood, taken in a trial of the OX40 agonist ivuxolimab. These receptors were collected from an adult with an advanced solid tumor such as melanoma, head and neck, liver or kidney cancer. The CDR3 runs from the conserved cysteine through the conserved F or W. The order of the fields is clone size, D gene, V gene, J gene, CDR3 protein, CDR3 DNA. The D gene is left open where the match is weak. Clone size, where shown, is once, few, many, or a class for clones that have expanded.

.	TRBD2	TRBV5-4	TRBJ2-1	CAVGGESSYNEQFF	TGTGCCGTCGGGGGGGAGAGCTCCTACAATGAGCAGTTCTTC
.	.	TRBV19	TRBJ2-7	CASSFGQSYEQYF	TGTGCCAGTAGTTTTGGACAGTCATACGAGCAGTACTTC
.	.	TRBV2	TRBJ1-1	CASSGANTEAFF	TGTGCCAGCAGTGGGGCGAACACTGAAGCTTTCTTT
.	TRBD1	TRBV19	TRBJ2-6	CASSKRQGAGGANVLTF	TGTGCCAGTAGTAAAAGACAGGGGGCGGGTGGGGCCAACGTCCTGACTTTC
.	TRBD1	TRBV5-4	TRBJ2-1	CASSLGAGQGIHEQFF	TGTGCCAGCAGCTTGGGGGCGGGACAGGGCATCCATGAGCAGTTCTTC
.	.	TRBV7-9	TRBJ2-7	CASSLAGTQYEQYF	TGTGCCAGCAGCTTAGCAGGGACACAATACGAGCAGTACTTC
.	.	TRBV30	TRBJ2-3	CAGDLKDTDTQYF	TGTGCCGGGGACCTCAAGGACACAGATACGCAGTATTTT
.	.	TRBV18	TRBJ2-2	CASSPTLNTGELFF	TGTGCCAGCTCACCGACACTGAACACCGGGGAGCTGTTTTTT
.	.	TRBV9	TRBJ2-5	CASSGGGPAETQYF	TGTGCCAGCAGCGGCGGAGGGCCTGCGGAGACCCAGTACTTC
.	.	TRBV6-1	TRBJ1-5	CASSEGVWQPQHF	TGTGCCAGCAGTGAAGGGGTCTGGCAGCCCCAGCATTTT
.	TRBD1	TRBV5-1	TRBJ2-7	CASSQTGTAYEQYF	TGCGCCAGCAGCCAGACCGGGACAGCCTACGAGCAGTACTTC
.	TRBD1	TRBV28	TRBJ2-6	CASSRTGLGVGANVLTF	TGTGCCAGCAGTAGGACAGGCCTGGGGGTGGGGGCCAACGTCCTGACTTTC
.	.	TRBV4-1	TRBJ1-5	CASSRTPLANQPQHF	TGCGCCAGCAGCCGAACACCATTGGCAAATCAGCCCCAGCATTTT
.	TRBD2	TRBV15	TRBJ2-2	CATSRELGLATGELFF	TGTGCCACCAGCAGAGAATTGGGACTAGCGACCGGGGAGCTGTTTTTT
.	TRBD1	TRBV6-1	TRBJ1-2	CASSLGQAMVF	TGTGCCAGCAGTTTAGGACAGGCCATGGTCTTC
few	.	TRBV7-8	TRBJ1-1	CASSTRTVVMNTEAFF	TGTGCCAGCAGCACGAGGACGGTTGTCATGAACACTGAAGCTTTCTTT
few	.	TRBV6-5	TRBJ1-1	CASRPNHDLAEAFF	TGTGCCAGCAGACCCAACCACGATCTGGCTGAAGCTTTCTTT
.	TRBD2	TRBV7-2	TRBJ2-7	CASSKRLAESYEQYF	TGTGCCAGCAGCAAAAGACTAGCGGAATCCTACGAGCAGTACTTC
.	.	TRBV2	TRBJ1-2	CASSYDGVPANYGYTF	TGTGCCAGCAGTTACGACGGGGTCCCAGCTAACTATGGCTACACCTTC
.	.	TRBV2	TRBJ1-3	CASRRGWGSGNTIYF	TGTGCCAGCAGGAGAGGCTGGGGCTCTGGAAACACCATATATTTT
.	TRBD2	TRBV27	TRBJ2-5	CASSRDSGRAETQYF	TGTGCCAGCTCCAGGGATAGCGGGCGGGCGGAGACCCAGTACTTC
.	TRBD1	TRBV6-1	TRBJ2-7	CASRRDSQIRAEQYF	TGTGCCAGCAGGAGGGACAGCCAAATTCGGGCCGAGCAGTACTTC
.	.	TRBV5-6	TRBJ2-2	CASSLYGGHPNTGELFF	TGTGCCAGCAGCTTGTATGGGGGACACCCGAACACCGGGGAGCTGTTTTTT
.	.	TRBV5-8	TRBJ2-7	CASRPIGPLIGEQYF	TGTGCCAGCAGGCCTATCGGGCCCCTTATTGGAGAGCAGTACTTC
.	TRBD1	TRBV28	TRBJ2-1	CASSSPTGWRFF	TGTGCCAGCAGTTCGCCGACAGGGTGGCGGTTCTTC
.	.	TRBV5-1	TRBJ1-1	CASSLQGPNTEAFF	TGCGCCAGCAGCTTGCAGGGACCGAACACTGAAGCTTTCTTT
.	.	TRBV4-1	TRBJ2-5	CASSQEIQETQYF	TGCGCCAGCAGCCAGGAGATCCAAGAGACCCAGTACTTC
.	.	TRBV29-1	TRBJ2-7	CSVEKQGGTSEQYF	TGCAGCGTTGAAAAACAGGGAGGGACTTCCGAGCAGTACTTC